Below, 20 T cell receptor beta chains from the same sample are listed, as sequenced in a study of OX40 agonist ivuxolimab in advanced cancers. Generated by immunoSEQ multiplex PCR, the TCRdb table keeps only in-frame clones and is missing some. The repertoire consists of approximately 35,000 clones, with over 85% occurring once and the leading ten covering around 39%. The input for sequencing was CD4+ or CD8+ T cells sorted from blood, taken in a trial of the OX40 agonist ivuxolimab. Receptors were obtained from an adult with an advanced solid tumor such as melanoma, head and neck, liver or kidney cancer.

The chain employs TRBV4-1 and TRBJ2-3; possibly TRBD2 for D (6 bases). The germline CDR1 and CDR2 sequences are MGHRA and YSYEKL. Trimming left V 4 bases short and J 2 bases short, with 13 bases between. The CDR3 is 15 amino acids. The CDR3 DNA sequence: TGCGCCAGCAGCCCATTCGGGGGAGACACAGATACGCAGTATTTT. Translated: CASSPFGGDTDTQYF.

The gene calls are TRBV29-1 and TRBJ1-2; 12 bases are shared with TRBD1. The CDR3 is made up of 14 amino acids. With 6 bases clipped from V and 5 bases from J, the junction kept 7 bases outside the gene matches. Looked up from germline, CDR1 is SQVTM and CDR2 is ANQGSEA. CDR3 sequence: CSVGTGGISYGYTF. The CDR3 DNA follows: TGCAGCGTGGGGACAGGGGGCATTTCGTATGGCTACACCTTC.

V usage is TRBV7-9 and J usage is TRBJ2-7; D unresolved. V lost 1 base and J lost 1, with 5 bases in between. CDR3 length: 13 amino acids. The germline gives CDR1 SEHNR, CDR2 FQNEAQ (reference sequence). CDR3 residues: CASSLVASYEQYF. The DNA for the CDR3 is TGTGCCAGCAGCTTAGTGGCATCCTACGAGCAGTACTTC.

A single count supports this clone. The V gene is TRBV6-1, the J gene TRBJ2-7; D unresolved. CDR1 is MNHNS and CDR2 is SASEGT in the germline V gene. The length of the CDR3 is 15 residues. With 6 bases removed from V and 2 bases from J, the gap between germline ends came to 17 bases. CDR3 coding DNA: TGTGCCAGCAGCGATTGGACGAAATTCGCCTACGAGCAGTACTTC. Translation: CASSDWTKFAYEQYF.

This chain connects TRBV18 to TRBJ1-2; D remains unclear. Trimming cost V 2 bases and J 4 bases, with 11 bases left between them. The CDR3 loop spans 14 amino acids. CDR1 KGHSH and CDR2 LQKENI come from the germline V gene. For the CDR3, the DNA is TGTGCCAGCTCACCATCGGCAGGAGGCTATGGCTACACCTTC. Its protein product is CASSPSAGGYGYTF. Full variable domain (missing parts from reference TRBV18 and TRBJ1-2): NAGVMQNPRHLVRRRGQEARLRCSPMKGHSHVYWYRQLPEEGLKFMVYLQKENIIDESGMPKERFSAEFPKEGPSILRIQQVVRGDSAAYFCASSPSAGGYGYTFGSGTRLTVV.

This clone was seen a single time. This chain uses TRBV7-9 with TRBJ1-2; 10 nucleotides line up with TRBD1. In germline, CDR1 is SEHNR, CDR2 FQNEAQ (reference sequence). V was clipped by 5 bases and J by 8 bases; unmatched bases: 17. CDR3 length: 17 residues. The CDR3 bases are TGTGCCAGCAGCGCACCCCTCGGGACAGGGGACGATTGGGGCTACACCTTC. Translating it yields CASSAPLGTGDDWGYTF.

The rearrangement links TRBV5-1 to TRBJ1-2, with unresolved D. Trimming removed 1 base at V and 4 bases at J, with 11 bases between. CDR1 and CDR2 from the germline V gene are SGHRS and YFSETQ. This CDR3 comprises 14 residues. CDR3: CASSLYSLSYGYTF. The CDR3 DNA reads TGCGCCAGCAGCTTGTACAGCCTGAGCTATGGCTACACCTTC.

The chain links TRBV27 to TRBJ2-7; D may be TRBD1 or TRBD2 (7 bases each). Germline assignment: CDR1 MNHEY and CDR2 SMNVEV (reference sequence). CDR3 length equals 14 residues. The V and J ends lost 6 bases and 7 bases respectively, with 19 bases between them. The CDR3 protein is CASSRAPGGVEQYF. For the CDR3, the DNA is TGTGCCAGCAGCCGCGCCCCAGGGGGGGTAGAGCAGTACTTC.

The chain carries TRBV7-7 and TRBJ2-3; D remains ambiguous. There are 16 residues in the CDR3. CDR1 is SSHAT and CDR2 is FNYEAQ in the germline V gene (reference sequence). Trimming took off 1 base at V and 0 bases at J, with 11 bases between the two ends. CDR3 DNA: TGTGCCAGCAGCTTAGGTGACTCCGCTAGCACAGATACGCAGTATTTT. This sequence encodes CASSLGDSASTDTQYF.

The CDR3 loop reads CASSYVGGPNTEAFF. DNA for the CDR3: TGTGCCAGCAGTTACGTCGGGGGTCCGAACACTGAAGCTTTCTTT. This rearrangement joins TRBV6-6 to TRBJ1-1; the D gene is possibly TRBD1 (5 bases). The CDR3 totals 15 residues. Germline values: CDR1 MNHNY, CDR2 SVGAGI (reference sequence). The germline V and J ends were trimmed by 2 bases and 1 base, with 11 bases remaining between them.

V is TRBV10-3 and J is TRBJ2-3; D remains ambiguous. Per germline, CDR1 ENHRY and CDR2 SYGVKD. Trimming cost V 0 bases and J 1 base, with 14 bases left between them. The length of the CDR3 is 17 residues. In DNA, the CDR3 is TGTGCCATCAGTGAGTCGGAAATGGAGTTGGGCACAGATACGCAGTATTTT. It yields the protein CAISESEMELGTDTQYF.

In DNA, the CDR3 is TGTGCCAGTAGTGGGCTACAGGGGGGTCTTTACGAGCAGTACTTC. As protein: CASSGLQGGLYEQYF. This chain links TRBV19 with TRBJ2-7, with 8 bases fitting TRBD1. The V and J ends lost 5 bases and 4 bases, in that order; junction bases with no gene match: 10. The CDR3 runs to 15 residues. CDR1 is LNHDA, CDR2 SQIVND, per germline (reference sequence).

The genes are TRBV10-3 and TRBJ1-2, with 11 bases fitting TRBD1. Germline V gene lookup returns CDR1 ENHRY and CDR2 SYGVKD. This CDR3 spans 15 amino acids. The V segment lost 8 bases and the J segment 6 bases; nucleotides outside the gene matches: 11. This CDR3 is CAISGQGEFVNGYTF. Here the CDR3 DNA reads TGTGCCATCTCGGGACAGGGGGAGTTTGTGAATGGCTACACCTTC.

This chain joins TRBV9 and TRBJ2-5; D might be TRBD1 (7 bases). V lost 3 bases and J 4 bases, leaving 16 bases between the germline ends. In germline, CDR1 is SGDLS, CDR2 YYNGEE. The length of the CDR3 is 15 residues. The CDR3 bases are TGTGCCAGCAGCGCCCGGGGCCAGGGGGGAGAGACCCAGTACTTC. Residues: CASSARGQGGETQYF.

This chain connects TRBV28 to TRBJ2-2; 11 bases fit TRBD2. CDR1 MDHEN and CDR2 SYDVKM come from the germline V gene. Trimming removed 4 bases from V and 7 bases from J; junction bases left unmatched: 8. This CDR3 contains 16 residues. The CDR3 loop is CASSSDSGRGVGELFF. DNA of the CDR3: TGTGCCAGCAGTTCGGATAGCGGGAGGGGGGTCGGGGAGCTGTTTTTT.

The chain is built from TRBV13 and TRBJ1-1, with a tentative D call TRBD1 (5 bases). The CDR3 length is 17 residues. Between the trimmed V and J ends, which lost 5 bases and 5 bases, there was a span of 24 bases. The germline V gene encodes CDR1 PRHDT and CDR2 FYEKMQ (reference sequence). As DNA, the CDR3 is TGTGCCAGCAGCCAAGCTAATATACGGGGCTTGGGGACTGAAGCTTTCTTT. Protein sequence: CASSQANIRGLGTEAFF.

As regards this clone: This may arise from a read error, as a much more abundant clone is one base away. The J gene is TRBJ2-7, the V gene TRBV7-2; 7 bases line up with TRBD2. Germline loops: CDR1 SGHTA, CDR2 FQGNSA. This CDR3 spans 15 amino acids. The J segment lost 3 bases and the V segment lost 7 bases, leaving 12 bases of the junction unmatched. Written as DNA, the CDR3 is TGTGCCAGCACCTCCACACGCGGGGGAATCTACGAGCAGTACTTC. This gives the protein CASTSTRGGIYEQYF. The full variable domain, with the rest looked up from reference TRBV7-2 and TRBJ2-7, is GAGVSQSPSNKVTEKGKDVELRCDPISGHTALYWYRQSLGQGLEFLIYFQGNSAPDKSGLPSDRFSAERTGGSVSTLTIQRTQQEDSAVYLCASTSTRGGIYEQYFGPGTRLTVT.

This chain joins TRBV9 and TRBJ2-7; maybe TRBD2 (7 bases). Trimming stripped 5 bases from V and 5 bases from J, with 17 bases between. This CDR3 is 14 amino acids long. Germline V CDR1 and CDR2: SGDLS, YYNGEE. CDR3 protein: CASSRGAPWDEQYF. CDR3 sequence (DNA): TGTGCCAGCAGTCGGGGGGCCCCCTGGGACGAGCAGTACTTC.

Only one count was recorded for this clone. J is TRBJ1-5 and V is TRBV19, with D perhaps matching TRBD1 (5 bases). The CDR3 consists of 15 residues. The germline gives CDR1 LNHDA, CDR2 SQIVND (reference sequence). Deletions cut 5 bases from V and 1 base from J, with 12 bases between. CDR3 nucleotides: TGTGCCAGTAGTGCCGGGACCCGCAGCAATCAGCCCCAGCATTTT. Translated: CASSAGTRSNQPQHF. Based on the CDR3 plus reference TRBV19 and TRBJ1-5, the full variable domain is DGGITQSPKYLFRKEGQNVTLSCEQNLNHDAMYWYRQDPGQGLRLIYYSQIVNDFQKGDIAEGYSVSREKKESFPLTVTSAQKNPTAFYLCASSAGTRSNQPQHFGDGTRLSIL.

CDR3 sequence (DNA): TGTGCCAGCAGTGTCCCGTGGGACAGCAACGATGGCTACACCTTC. The encoded protein is CASSVPWDSNDGYTF. The chain is built from TRBV6-5 and TRBJ1-2, with TRBD1 identical over 7 bases. Germline V CDR1 and CDR2: MNHEY, SVGAGI. Unmatched junction bases numbered 12, after V lost 5 bases and J lost 6 bases. The CDR3 consists of 15 residues.